This TCR beta chain comes out of a study of T cells in Graves' hyperthyroidism and ophthalmopathy. About the study: Pretreatment peripheral blood was obtained at initial diagnosis.

Study-level points and caveats: Most thyroid clonotypes that were expanded above 0.001 also turned up in blood.

It was RNA transcripts that yielded the amplified TCR beta CDR3 regions. The TCR CDR3 first-round RT-PCR relied on the HTBI primer set. TCRdb independently ran MiXCR on the multiplex PCR reads; one entry per CDR3 protein. The data contain about 560,000 distinct CDR3 sequences, 16% of them singletons. In the case of this clonotype: Its antigen remains unknown.

Looked up from germline, CDR1 is SNHLY and CDR2 is FYNNEI. The CDR3 extends over 14 amino acids. The ends were cut back, 4 bases at V and 1 base at J, with 11 bases in the middle. Diagnosis rested on symptoms, serum thyroxine and TRAb, thyroid ultrasound, and orbital computed tomography. PBMCs were collected from a 10 ml volume of fresh peripheral blood. The sequenced sample was blood. The rearrangement links TRBV2 to TRBJ2-7; D tentatively reads TRBD1 or TRBD2 (5 bases each). The receptor's source is a woman aged 18 to 35 with Graves' hyperthyroidism. The CDR3 protein is CASSVGTASYEQYF. The CDR3 DNA reads TGTGCCAGCAGTGTCGGGACCGCGTCCTACGAGCAGTACTTC.